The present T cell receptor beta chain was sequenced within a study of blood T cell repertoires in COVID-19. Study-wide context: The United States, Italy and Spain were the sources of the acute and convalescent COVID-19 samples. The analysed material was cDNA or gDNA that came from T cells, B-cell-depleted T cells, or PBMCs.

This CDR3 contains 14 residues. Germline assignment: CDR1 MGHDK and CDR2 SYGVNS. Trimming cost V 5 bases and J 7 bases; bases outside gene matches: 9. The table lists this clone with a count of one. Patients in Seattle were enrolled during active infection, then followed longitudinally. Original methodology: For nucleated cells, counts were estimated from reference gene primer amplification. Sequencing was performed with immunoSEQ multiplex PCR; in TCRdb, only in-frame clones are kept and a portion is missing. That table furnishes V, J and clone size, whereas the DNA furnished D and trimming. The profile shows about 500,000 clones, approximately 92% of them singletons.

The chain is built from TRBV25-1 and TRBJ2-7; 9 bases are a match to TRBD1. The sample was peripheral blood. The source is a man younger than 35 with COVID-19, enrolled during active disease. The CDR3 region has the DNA TGTGCCAGCAGTATGCCCGGGACAGGGAGAGAGCAGTACTTC. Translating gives CASSMPGTGREQYF.